The next 4 T cell receptor beta chains were all read from a single sample in a study of T cell repertoires in cytomegalovirus infection. These TCRs are of unknown antigen specificity. Via MiXCR, TCRdb re-called the reads, giving one row per CDR3 protein. The sample has fewer than 850,000 distinct CDR3 sequences; almost 30% are singletons. This sample comprised cultured CD8+ T cells from PBMCs, obtained from culture after CMV antigen stimulation. These receptors were collected from a human donor in good health (CMV status not recorded). Some clones in this sample may be carry-over from other donors' samples.

This clonotype was picked up a small number of times. The chain combines TRBV6-6 with TRBJ1-2, with TRBD1 identical over 8 bases. Germline V lookup: CDR1 MNHNY, CDR2 SVGAGI (reference sequence). The J segment lost 0 bases and the V segment lost 7 bases, leaving 10 bases of the junction unmatched. The CDR3 contains 16 residues. The CDR3 nucleotides read TGTGCCAGCACCCCTGGGCCGGGACAGGCTAACTATGGCTACACCTTC. Residues: CASTPGPGQANYGYTF.

The rearrangement joins TRBV6-2 or TRBV6-3 to TRBJ2-1; D uncertain. Germline-derived CDR1 and CDR2 are MNHEY and SVGEGT. The CDR3 has 14 residues. Trimming took off 2 bases at V and 2 bases at J, with 7 bases between the two ends. CDR3 region: CASSYPQAYNEQFF. The CDR3 DNA is TGTGCCAGCAGTTACCCCCAGGCCTACAATGAGCAGTTCTTC.

The V gene is TRBV7-9, the J gene TRBJ2-7; TRBD1 agrees at 7 bases. V lost 0 bases to trimming and J lost 5 bases; unmatched junction nucleotides: 4. There are 14 residues in the CDR3. The germline gives CDR1 SEHNR, CDR2 FQNEAQ (reference sequence). Here the CDR3 DNA reads TGTGCCAGCAGCTTAGCGGGGGACAGACACGAGCAGTACTTC. It encodes CASSLAGDRHEQYF.

There are a few counts of this clonotype. The gene calls are TRBV4-1 and TRBJ2-7, with 8 bases that match TRBD1. The CDR3 runs 15 residues. J gave up 7 bases and V 0 bases, and 8 bases lay outside the gene matches. Germline V gene data show CDR1 as MGHRA and CDR2 as YSYEKL. The CDR3 region is CASSQDDGQGGEQYF. The CDR3 bases are TGCGCCAGCAGCCAAGATGATGGACAGGGCGGTGAGCAGTACTTC.